This T cell receptor beta chain was captured by sequencing in a study of T cell repertoires in cytomegalovirus infection. Broader study findings: The response measured ex vivo was dominated by TCR beta clonotypes (HLA-C-restricted and CMV-specific). Individuals carrying CMV plus the relevant HLA were identified by cumulative frequency of public TCR beta families.

TCRdb independently ran MiXCR on the reads; one entry per CDR3 protein. The sample lists about 530,000 distinct CDR3 sequences, 26% occurring once. Details on this clonotype: Its antigen is currently unknown. One end of the junction varies from germline; a read error may be responsible.

This TCR was recovered from a human donor in good health (CMV status not recorded). Some clones in this sample may be carry-over from other donors' samples. The sequenced sample consisted of PBMCs.

CDR3: CASSFFGLGDMQYF. CDR3 nucleotides: TGCGCCAGCAGCTTTTTTGGGTTGGGAGATATGCAGTATTTT. V usage is TRBV5-1 and J usage is TRBJ2-3, with D possibly matching TRBD2 (5 bases). The CDR3 has 14 residues. Per germline, CDR1 SGHRS and CDR2 YFSETQ.